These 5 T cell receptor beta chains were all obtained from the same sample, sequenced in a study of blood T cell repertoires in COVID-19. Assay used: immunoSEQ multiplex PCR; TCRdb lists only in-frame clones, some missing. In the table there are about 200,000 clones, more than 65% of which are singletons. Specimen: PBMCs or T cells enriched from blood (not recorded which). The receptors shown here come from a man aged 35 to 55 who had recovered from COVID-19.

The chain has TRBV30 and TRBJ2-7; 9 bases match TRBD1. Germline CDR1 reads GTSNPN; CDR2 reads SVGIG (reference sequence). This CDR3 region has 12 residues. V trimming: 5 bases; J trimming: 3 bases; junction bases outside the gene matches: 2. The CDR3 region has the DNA TGTGCCTGGGGACAGGGGAACTACGAGCAGTACTTC. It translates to CAWGQGNYEQYF.

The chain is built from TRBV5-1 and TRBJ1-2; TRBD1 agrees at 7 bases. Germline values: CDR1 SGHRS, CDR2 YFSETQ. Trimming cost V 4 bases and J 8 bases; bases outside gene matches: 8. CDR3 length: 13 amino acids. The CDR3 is CASSAGQGGGYTF. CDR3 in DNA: TGCGCCAGCAGCGCGGGCCAGGGGGGCGGCTACACCTTC.

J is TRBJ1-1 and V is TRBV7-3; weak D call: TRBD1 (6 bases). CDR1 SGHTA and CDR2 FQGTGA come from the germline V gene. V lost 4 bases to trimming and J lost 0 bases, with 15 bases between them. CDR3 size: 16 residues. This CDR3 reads CASSSKPDRVNTEAFF. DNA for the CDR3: TGTGCCAGCAGCTCGAAACCGGACAGAGTGAACACTGAAGCTTTCTTT. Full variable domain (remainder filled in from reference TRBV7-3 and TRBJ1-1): GAGVSQTPSNKVTEKGKYVELRCDPISGHTALYWYRQSLGQGPEFLIYFQGTGAADDSGLPNDRFFAVRPEGSVSTLKIQRTERGDSAVYLCASSSKPDRVNTEAFFGQGTRLTVV.

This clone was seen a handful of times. The CDR3 nucleotides are TGTGCCAGCAGTTTATCTCCGACAGGGCGGGCCACTGAAGCTTTCTTT. This gives the protein CASSLSPTGRATEAFF. This chain uses TRBV27 with TRBJ1-1; 7 bases map to TRBD1. CDR1 is MNHEY and CDR2 is SMNVEV in the germline V gene (reference sequence). The trim removed 0 bases at V and 4 bases at J, leaving 8 bases unmatched. The CDR3 runs to 16 residues.

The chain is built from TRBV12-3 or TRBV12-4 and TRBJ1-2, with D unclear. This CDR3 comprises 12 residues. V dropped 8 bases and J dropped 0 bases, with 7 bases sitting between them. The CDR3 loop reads CASGTANYGYTF. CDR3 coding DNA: TGTGCCAGCGGTACTGCTAACTATGGCTACACCTTC.